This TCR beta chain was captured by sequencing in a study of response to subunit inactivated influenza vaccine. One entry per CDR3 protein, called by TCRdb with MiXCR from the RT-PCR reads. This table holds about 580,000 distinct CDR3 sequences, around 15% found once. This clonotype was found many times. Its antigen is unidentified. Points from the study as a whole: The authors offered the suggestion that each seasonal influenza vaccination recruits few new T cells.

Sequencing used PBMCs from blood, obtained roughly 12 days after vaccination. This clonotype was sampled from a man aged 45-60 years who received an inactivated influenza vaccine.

The CDR3 sequence is CASSPPAWPGNEQFF. The CDR3 DNA reads as TGTGCCAGCTCACCACCGGCCTGGCCGGGGAATGAGCAGTTCTTC. The J gene is TRBJ2-1, the V gene TRBV18; a weak D match, TRBD2 (5 bases). Trimming removed 0 bases from V and 7 bases from J, with 13 bases in between. The CDR3 extends over 15 amino acids. Germline V gene sequence: CDR1 KGHSH, CDR2 LQKENI.